Detailed here is one T cell receptor beta chain. What it recognizes is unknown. Germline V gene data show CDR1 as KGHSH and CDR2 as LQKENI. The CDR3 loop spans 12 amino acids. V was trimmed by 5 bases and J by 3 bases, leaving 7 bases between them. This specimen comes from a study of blood T cells in healthy people across ages. Study-level points and caveats: The study found TCR beta diversity correlated strongly with naive T cell percentage.

For the second PCR, which ran for roughly 7 to 11 cycles, a sample-barcoded 5' primer and a J-beta primer mix were used. Via MiXCR, TCRdb re-called the 5' RACE reads, giving one row per CDR3 protein. This sample has roughly 800,000 distinct CDR3 sequences, with roughly 25% found just once. These data were likewise used in another study, on T cells of mothers and their children.

This clonotype was sampled from a boy under 18 in good health. This chain connects TRBV18 to TRBJ1-2; no reliable D call. The sequencing sample was made of blood. The CDR3 nucleotides read TGTGCCAGCTCATCAGCGTACTATGGCTACACCTTC. As protein: CASSSAYYGYTF. Full variable domain (missing parts from reference TRBV18 and TRBJ1-2): NAGVMQNPRHLVRRRGQEARLRCSPMKGHSHVYWYRQLPEEGLKFMVYLQKENIIDESGMPKERFSAEFPKEGPSILRIQQVVRGDSAAYFCASSSAYYGYTFGSGTRLTVV.